This record covers a single T cell receptor (beta chain). This sample was included in a study of identifying expanded T cells in peripheral blood. Here immunoSEQ multiplex PCR was the method, and the copy in TCRdb shows in-frame clones only, minus some. The sample holds about 110,000 clones, around nine tenths seen once. This CDR3 contains 15 residues. Germline CDR1 reads MNHNS; CDR2 reads SASEGT. The ends were cut back, 2 bases at V and 1 base at J, with 10 bases in the middle. Input material: blood. This TCR was recovered from a person aged 18 to 75 in good health. The chain combines TRBV6-1 with TRBJ2-3, with D possibly TRBD2 on 6 matching bases. Written as DNA, the CDR3 is TGTGCCAGCAGTGAACCGCCGGGGGGCACAGATACGCAGTATTTT. Its protein is CASSEPPGGTDTQYF.